The source of this T cell receptor beta chain is a study of somatic mutations in cytotoxic T cells in rheumatoid arthritis. Broader study findings: Exceedance of 20% of CD8+ cells by the largest CD8+ clone occurred in about an eighth of the roughly 60 patients. Within the rheumatoid arthritis patients, CD8+ clonality went up as age increased (Spearman r ~ 0.53). The same was not true of the healthy controls.

Of the blood donors acting as healthy controls, 45% to 55% were female, and their median age was approximately 57 years (range roughly 20-70). Germline V gene sequence: CDR1 MNHNS, CDR2 SASEGT. This CDR3 is built from 13 residues. With respect to this clone: As yet, its antigen is unknown. One junction end disagrees with the germline gene, perhaps due to a read error.

The method was immunoSEQ multiplex PCR; TCRdb's version includes in-frame clones alone and lacks a portion of them. The sample carries some 25,000 clones, roughly 82% recorded once. The V call is TRBV6-1, the J call TRBJ1-2; TRBD1 might be the D (6 bases). This receptor was obtained from a man in his forties or fifties in good health. The sample was CD8+ T cells sorted from blood. The CDR3 sequence is CASSEEGHYGYTF. The DNA for the CDR3 is TGTGCCAGCAGTGAAGAGGGACACTACGGCTACACCTTC.